Presented here are 12 T cell receptor beta chains from one specimen sequenced in a study of cytomegalovirus exposure and HLA in healthy donors. The PCR made use of 60 Vbeta and 13 Jbeta primers. Sequencing was performed with immunoSEQ multiplex PCR; in TCRdb, only in-frame clones are kept and a portion is missing. The profile shows under 200,000 clones, around 72% of them singletons. The sequenced material came from PBMCs. These TCRs come from a female donor in good health and CMV-seronegative.

The V and J genes are TRBV10-1 and TRBJ1-1, with D hard to call. Germline CDR1 WNHNN, CDR2 SYGVQD (reference sequence). Trimming removed 4 bases at V and 1 base at J, with 10 bases between. CDR3 length equals 14 residues. CDR3 coding DNA: TGCGCCAGCAGTGGCGGGTCTGCGAACACTGAAGCTTTCTTT. Amino acid sequence: CASSGGSANTEAFF.

The rearrangement uses TRBV4-2 and TRBJ1-1, with 8 bases fitting TRBD1. CDR3 length: 13 residues. Germline loops: CDR1 LGHNA, CDR2 YNFKEQ. V shed 1 base and J 8 bases; nucleotides not matched to a gene: 3. CDR3 DNA: TGTGCCAGCAGCCAAGCCCAGGGGGCGGAAGCTTTCTTT. As protein: CASSQAQGAEAFF.

V gene TRBV2 combines with J gene TRBJ2-2; 11 nucleotides agree with TRBD2. Trimming took 7 bases from V and 5 from J; bases not matched to a gene: 6. CDR1 is SNHLY and CDR2 is FYNNEI in the germline V gene. The CDR3 has 15 amino acids. The CDR3 protein is CASNILAGGTGELFF. CDR3 bases: TGTGCCAGCAACATCCTAGCGGGAGGAACCGGGGAGCTGTTTTTT.

This chain connects TRBV19 to TRBJ1-2; 7 bases fit TRBD1. The CDR3 covers 13 residues. Germline V CDR1 and CDR2: LNHDA, SQIVND (reference sequence). V was clipped by 4 bases and J by 8 bases; unmatched bases: 7. CDR3 sequence (DNA): TGTGCCAGTAGTAACAACAGGGGCGTCGGCTACACCTTC. Its protein is CASSNNRGVGYTF.

V and J are TRBV11-2 and TRBJ2-7; 8 bases are a match to TRBD1. CDR1 SGHAT and CDR2 FQNNGV come from the germline V gene. Germline trimming cut 4 bases from V and 5 bases from J; bases unmatched to any gene: 7. CDR3 size: 14 residues. The DNA for the CDR3 is TGTGCCAGCAGCTCCCAGGGGGCTGCGAACGAGCAGTACTTC. Translation gives CASSSQGAANEQYF.

DNA of the CDR3: TGTGCCAGCAGCTTAGGGCGGTTCTCCTACGAGCAGTACTTC. Residues: CASSLGRFSYEQYF. This sequence joins TRBV7-6 and TRBJ2-7; D uncertain. Germline CDR1 is SGHVS and CDR2 is FNYEAQ. CDR3 length: 14 amino acids. V was pared by 1 base and J by 0 bases, with 7 bases between.

The gene calls are TRBV4-1 and TRBJ1-2; tentative D call: TRBD1 (6 bases). The CDR3 extends over 12 amino acids. Germline V gene sequence: CDR1 MGHRA, CDR2 YSYEKL. V was pared by 3 bases and J by 9 bases, with 11 bases between. CDR3 residues: CASSHSTGSYTF. CDR3 DNA sequence: TGCGCCAGCAGCCACTCTACAGGGAGCTACACCTTC.

The chain employs TRBV9 and TRBJ1-2; 7 bases map to TRBD1. V gave up 3 bases and J gave up 5 bases; unmatched junction bases: 10. The CDR3 contains 15 residues. CDR1 is SGDLS and CDR2 is YYNGEE in the germline V gene. The CDR3 loop reads CASSAGGETRYGYTF. The CDR3 bases are TGTGCCAGCAGCGCAGGGGGTGAGACTAGGTATGGCTACACCTTC. The full variable domain, with the rest looked up from reference TRBV9 and TRBJ1-2, is DSGVTQTPKHLITATGQRVTLRCSPRSGDLSVYWYQQSLDQGLQFLIQYYNGEERAKGNILERFSAQQFPDLHSELNLSSLELGDSALYFCASSAGGETRYGYTFGSGTRLTVV.

V and J are TRBV10-1 and TRBJ1-6; D not resolved. Germline CDR1 and CDR2: WNHNN and SYGVQD (reference sequence). The CDR3 sequence is 14 residues long. Trimming cost V 10 bases and J 8 bases, with 18 bases left between them. The CDR3 loop reads CAISRRLEDSPLHF. The CDR3 bases are TGCGCCATCTCGAGAAGATTGGAGGATTCACCCCTCCACTTT.

This clone was observed once. The rearrangement joins TRBV11-2 to TRBJ2-3, with TRBD1 matching 10 bases. Germline-derived CDR1 and CDR2 are SGHAT and FQNNGV. Trimming took 4 bases from V and 4 from J; bases not matched to a gene: 8. The CDR3 totals 16 residues. The CDR3 reads CASSSHWTGGSDTQYF. The CDR3 coding sequence is TGTGCCAGCAGCTCTCATTGGACAGGGGGGTCAGATACGCAGTATTTT.

The chain joins TRBV13 to TRBJ1-1, with 8 nucleotides matching TRBD1. The length of the CDR3 is 14 residues. Trimming at V came to 4 bases and at J to 1 base, leaving 2 bases not matched to a gene. Germline CDR1 PRHDT, CDR2 FYEKMQ (reference sequence). CDR3 loop: CASSYDRGNTEAFF. For the CDR3, the DNA is TGTGCCAGCAGCTACGACAGGGGGAACACTGAAGCTTTCTTT.

V gene TRBV5-1 combines with J gene TRBJ2-1; 13 positions match TRBD2. This CDR3 contains 17 residues. Trimming at V came to 5 bases and at J to 8 bases, leaving 13 bases not matched to a gene. CDR1 and CDR2 (germline): SGHRS, YFSETQ. The CDR3 sequence is CASSTTSGRLLGDEQFF. The CDR3 coding sequence is TGCGCCAGCAGTACGACTAGCGGGAGGCTGCTAGGCGATGAGCAGTTCTTC. Based on the CDR3 plus reference TRBV5-1 and TRBJ2-1, the full variable domain is KAGVTQTPRYLIKTRGQQVTLSCSPISGHRSVSWYQQTPGQGLQFLFEYFSETQRNKGNFPGRFSGRQFSNSRSEMNVSTLELGDSALYLCASSTTSGRLLGDEQFFGPGTRLTVL.